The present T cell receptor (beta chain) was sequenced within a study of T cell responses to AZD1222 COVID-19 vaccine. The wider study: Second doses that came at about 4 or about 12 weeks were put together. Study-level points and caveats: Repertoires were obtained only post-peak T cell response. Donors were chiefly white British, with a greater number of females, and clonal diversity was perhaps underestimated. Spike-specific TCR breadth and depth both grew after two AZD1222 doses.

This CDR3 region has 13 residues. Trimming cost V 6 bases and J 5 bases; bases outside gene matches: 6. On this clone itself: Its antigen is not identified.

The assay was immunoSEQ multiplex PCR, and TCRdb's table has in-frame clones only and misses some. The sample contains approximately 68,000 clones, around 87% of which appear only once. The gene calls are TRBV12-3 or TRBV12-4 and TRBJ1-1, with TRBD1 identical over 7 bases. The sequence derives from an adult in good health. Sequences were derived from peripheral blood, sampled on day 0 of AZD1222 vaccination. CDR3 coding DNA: TGTGCCAGCAGCCGGGACAGAGGGACTGAAGCTTTCTTT. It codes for CASSRDRGTEAFF.